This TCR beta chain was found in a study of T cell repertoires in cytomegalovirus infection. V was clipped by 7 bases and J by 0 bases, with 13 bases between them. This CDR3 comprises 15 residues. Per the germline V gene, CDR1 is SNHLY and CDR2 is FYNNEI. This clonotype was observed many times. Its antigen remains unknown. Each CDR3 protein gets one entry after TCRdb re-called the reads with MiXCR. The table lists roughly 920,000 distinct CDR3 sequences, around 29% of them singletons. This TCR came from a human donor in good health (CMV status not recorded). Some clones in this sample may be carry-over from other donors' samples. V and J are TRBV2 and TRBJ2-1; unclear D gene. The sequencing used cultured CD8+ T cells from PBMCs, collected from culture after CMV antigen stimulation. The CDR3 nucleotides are TGTGCCAGCACCCTAGACGGTAGCTCCTACAATGAGCAGTTCTTC. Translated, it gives CASTLDGSSYNEQFF.